This T cell receptor beta chain was captured by sequencing in a study of blood T cell repertoires in COVID-19. The CDR3 length is 15 residues. Germline loops: CDR1 MNHNS, CDR2 SASEGT. The ends were cut back, 2 bases at V and 5 bases at J, with 15 bases in the middle. TCRdb keeps only in-frame clones here, not all; method: immunoSEQ multiplex PCR. The sample records more than 200,000 clones, about 85% being singletons. This chain joins TRBV6-1 and TRBJ1-1; perhaps TRBD1 as D (6 bases). The TCR comes from a man under 40 who had recovered from COVID-19. The sample consisted of PBMCs or T cells enriched from blood (not recorded which). The CDR3 DNA reads as TGTGCCAGCAGTGAATTGGGTAGGGGGGGTACTGAAGCTTTCTTT. It is translated as CASSELGRGGTEAFF.